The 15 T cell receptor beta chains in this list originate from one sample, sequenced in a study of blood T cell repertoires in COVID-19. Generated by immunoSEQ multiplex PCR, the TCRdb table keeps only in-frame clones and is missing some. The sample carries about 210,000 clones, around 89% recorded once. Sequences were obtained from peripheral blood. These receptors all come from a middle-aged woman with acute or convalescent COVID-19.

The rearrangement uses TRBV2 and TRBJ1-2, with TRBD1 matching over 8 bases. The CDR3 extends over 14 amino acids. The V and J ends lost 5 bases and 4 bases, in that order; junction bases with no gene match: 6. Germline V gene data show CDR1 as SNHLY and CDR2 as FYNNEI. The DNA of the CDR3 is TGTGCCAGCAGTACCGGGACAGGTGCCTATGGCTACACCTTC. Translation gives CASSTGTGAYGYTF.

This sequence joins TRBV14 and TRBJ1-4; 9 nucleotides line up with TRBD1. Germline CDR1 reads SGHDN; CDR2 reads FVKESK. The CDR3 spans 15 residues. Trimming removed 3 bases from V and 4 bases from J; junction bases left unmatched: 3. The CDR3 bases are TGTGCCAGCAGCCAGCAGGGACAGGGTAATGAAAAACTGTTTTTT. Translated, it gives CASSQQGQGNEKLFF.

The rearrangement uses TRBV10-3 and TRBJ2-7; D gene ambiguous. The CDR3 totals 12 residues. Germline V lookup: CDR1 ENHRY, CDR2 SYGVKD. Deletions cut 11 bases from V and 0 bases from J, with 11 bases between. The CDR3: CASRGSSYEQYV. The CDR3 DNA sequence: TGTGCCTCCCGCGGCTCCTCCTACGAGCAGTACGTC.

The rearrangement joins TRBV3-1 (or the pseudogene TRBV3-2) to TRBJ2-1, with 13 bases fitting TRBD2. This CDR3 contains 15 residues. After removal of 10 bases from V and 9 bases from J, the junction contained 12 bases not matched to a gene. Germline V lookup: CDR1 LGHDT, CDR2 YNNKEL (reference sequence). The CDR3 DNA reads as TGTGCCACCCGTACACTAGCGGGGGGGCGAGGTGAGCAGTTCTTC. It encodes CATRTLAGGRGEQFF.

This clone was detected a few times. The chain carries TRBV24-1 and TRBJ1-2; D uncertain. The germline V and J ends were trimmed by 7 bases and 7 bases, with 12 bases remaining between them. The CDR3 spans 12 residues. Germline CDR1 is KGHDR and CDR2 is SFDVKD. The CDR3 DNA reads TGTGCCACCAGGGATCCCAGTCGTGGCTACACCTTC. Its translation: CATRDPSRGYTF.

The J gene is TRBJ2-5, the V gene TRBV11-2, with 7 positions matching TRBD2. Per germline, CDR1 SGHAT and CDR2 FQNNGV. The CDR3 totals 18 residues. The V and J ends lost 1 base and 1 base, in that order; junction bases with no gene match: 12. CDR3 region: CASSLVAWGAGIQETQYF. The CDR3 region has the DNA TGTGCCAGCAGCTTAGTTGCCTGGGGAGCGGGGATCCAAGAGACCCAGTACTTC.

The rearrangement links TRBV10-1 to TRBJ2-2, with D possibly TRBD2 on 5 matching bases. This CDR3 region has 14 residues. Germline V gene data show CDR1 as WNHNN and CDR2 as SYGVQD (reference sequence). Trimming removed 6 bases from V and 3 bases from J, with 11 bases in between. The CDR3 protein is CASRLREDTGELFF. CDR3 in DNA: TGCGCCAGCAGGTTGAGGGAAGACACCGGGGAGCTGTTTTTT.

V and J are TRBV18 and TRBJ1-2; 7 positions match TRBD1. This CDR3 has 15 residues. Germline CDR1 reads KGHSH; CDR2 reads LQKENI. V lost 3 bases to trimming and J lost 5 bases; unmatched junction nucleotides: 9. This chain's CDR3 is CASSPGQTTNYGYTF. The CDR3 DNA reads TGTGCCAGCTCACCGGGACAGACAACGAATTATGGCTACACCTTC.

The CDR3 sequence: CASSPVAGAITGELFF. As DNA, the CDR3 is TGTGCCAGCAGCCCCGTAGCGGGGGCGATCACCGGGGAGCTGTTTTTT. This chain connects TRBV7-3 to TRBJ2-2; 9 nucleotides match TRBD2. Trimming took 5 bases from V and 4 from J; bases not matched to a gene: 8. The CDR3 contains 16 residues. CDR1 is SGHTA and CDR2 is FQGTGA in the germline V gene.

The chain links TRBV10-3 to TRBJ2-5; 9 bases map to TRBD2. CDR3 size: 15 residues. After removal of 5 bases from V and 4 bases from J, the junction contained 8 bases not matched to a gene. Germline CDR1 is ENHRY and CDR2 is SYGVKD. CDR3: CAISTGTSRGETQYF. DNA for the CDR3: TGTGCCATCAGTACCGGGACTAGCCGGGGAGAGACCCAGTACTTC.

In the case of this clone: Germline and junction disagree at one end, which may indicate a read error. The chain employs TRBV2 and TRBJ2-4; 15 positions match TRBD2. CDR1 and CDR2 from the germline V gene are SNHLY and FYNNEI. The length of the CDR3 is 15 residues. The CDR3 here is CASAPYRTSGGASSF. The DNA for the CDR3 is TGTGCCAGCGCCCCTTATCGGACTAGCGGGGGGGCCTCGTCCTTC.

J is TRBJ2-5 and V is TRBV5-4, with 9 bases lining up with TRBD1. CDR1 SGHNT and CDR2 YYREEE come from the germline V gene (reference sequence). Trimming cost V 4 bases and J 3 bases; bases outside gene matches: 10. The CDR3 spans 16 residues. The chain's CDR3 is CASSPMGTGREETQYF. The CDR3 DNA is TGTGCCAGCAGCCCCATGGGGACAGGGCGTGAAGAGACCCAGTACTTC.

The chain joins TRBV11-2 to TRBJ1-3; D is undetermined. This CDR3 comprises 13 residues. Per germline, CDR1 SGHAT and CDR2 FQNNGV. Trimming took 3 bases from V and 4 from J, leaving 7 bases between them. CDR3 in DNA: TGTGCCAGCAGCTTTAACAAAGGAAACACCATATATTTT. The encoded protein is CASSFNKGNTIYF.

The CDR3 loop reads CASSSQGTSGGLYNEQFF. The CDR3 DNA reads as TGCGCCAGCAGCTCGCAGGGGACTAGCGGGGGGCTTTACAATGAGCAGTTCTTC. The chain is built from TRBV5-1 and TRBJ2-1; 15 bases agree with TRBD2. Germline V CDR1 and CDR2: SGHRS, YFSETQ. The CDR3 is 18 residues long. V lost 3 bases and J lost 4; bases outside the gene matches: 8.

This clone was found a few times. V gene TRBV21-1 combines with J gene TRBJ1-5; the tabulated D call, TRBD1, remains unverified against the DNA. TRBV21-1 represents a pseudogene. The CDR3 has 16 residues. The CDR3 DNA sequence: TGTGCCAGCAGCAAAGAACAGGGTGACAGCGATCAGCCCCAGCATTTT. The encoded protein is CASSKEQGDSDQPQHF.